This T cell receptor (beta chain) derives from a study of blood T cell repertoires in COVID-19. Overall study context: Samples representing acute and convalescent COVID-19 were sourced from the United States, Italy and Spain. Nucleic acid was either cDNA or gDNA, and it came from T cells, B-cell-depleted T cells, or PBMCs.

Authors' data handling: Estimated nucleated cell counts came from reference gene primer amplification. Some clones are missing from TCRdb's copy, which holds only in-frame ones; the method was immunoSEQ multiplex PCR. V and J calls and clone size come straight from that table; D and trimming were deduced from the DNA. In the table there are some 200,000 clones, roughly 88% of which are singletons. The table lists this clone with a few counts. CDR1 is KGHDR, CDR2 SFDVKD, per germline. This CDR3 has 15 amino acids. V lost 7 bases and J 1 base, leaving 13 bases between the germline ends. The TCR sequence derives from a woman in her 40s who had recovered from COVID-19. The sample was peripheral blood. The gene calls are TRBV24-1 and TRBJ2-1, with D maybe TRBD1 (5 bases). The CDR3: CATSPAAGSYNEQFF. In DNA form, the CDR3 reads TGTGCCACCAGCCCCGCCGCAGGGTCCTACAATGAGCAGTTCTTC.